The entry that follows covers one TCR beta chain sequence. Participants were aged roughly 18 to 90 years, lived in 24 US areas, and enrolled virtually. Cohort placement rested on clinical history that participants reported themselves. The data stem from a study of blood T cell repertoires in COVID-19. Here immunoSEQ multiplex PCR was the method, and the copy in TCRdb shows in-frame clones only, minus some. This table holds 400,000 to 500,000 clones, more than 70% found once. The germline CDR1 and CDR2 sequences are MGHRA and YSYEKL. Trimming removed 3 bases from V and 4 bases from J; junction bases left unmatched: 6. The CDR3 is made up of 15 amino acids.

Sequenced input: PBMCs or T cells enriched from blood (not recorded which). This chain links TRBV4-1 with TRBJ2-7, with TRBD2 identical over 10 bases. The clonotype comes from a woman between 18 and 29 years old who had been exposed to COVID-19. The chain's CDR3 is CASSQSAGGIYEQYF. The CDR3 nucleotides are TGCGCCAGCAGCCAGTCAGCGGGAGGGATTTACGAGCAGTACTTC.